This T cell receptor (beta chain) was obtained from a study of cytomegalovirus exposure and HLA in healthy donors. Study findings and constraints: The listing of 150 to 200 TCR beta chains classed them as cytomegalovirus-associated. The likely explanation for a cluster of highly shared sequence variants was sequencing artifact. The study found most TCR sequences rare, yet found some public TCRs in many donors. A missense variant in DCLRE1C was later tied to TCR beta V- and J-gene trimming.

Vbeta (60) and Jbeta (13) primers were used in the PCR. Generated by immunoSEQ multiplex PCR, the TCRdb table keeps only in-frame clones and is missing some. The sample includes about 180,000 clones, 80% of them seen just once. A note on this clone: Its antigen is not identified.

Sequencing input: PBMCs. This sequence originates from a young woman in good health and CMV-seronegative.

The CDR3 reads CASSSGTGVMWMNTEAFF. CDR3 sequence (DNA): TGTGCCAGCAGCTCGGGGACAGGGGTTATGTGGATGAACACTGAAGCTTTCTTT. This chain uses TRBV7-9 with TRBJ1-1; 10 bases agree with TRBD1. In germline, CDR1 is SEHNR, CDR2 FQNEAQ (reference sequence). The CDR3 has 18 residues. V shed 4 bases, J shed 0 bases, and the junction held 11 bases outside the gene matches.